This T cell receptor beta chain derives from a study of cytomegalovirus exposure and HLA in healthy donors. About the study: Drawn from HLA-typed donors, some 80 million unique TCRs were held in an early data release. Across under 450 genotyped donors, around 82% landed in the Caucasian-associated ancestry cluster. Whole-study findings and limits: Across HLA loci, a later analysis found differing TCR association rates, with DRB1 most and HLA-C fewest. Later work associated 16,951 TCR beta sequences with HLA alleles at 0.05 false discovery rate.

Note on this clone: Antigen: not known. Different DNA sequences within this sample yield the same CDR3.

The PCR had 60 Vbeta and 13 Jbeta primers. TCRdb's copy holds only in-frame clones and misses some; the assay was immunoSEQ multiplex PCR. The sample holds 50,000 to 60,000 clones. Looked up from germline, CDR1 is MNHNY and CDR2 is SVGAGI (reference sequence). The CDR3 has 14 residues. V gave up 2 bases and J gave up 5 bases, with 13 bases separating them. The sample comprised PBMCs. V usage is TRBV6-6 and J usage is TRBJ2-7; D is undetermined. The receptor was derived from a male donor in good health and CMV-seronegative. The DNA of the CDR3 is TGTGCCAGCAGTTACGCCACAGCAATTAACGAGCAGTACTTC. Protein product: CASSYATAINEQYF.